Reported below is one T cell receptor (beta chain). The protocol was immunoSEQ multiplex PCR, while the TCRdb copy is restricted to in-frame clones and leaves out a portion. In the table there are 200,000 to 250,000 clones, around nine tenths of which are singletons. This record belongs to a study of blood T cell repertoires in COVID-19. CDR1 is LGHDT and CDR2 is YNNKEL in the germline V gene (reference sequence). The ends were cut back, 2 bases at V and 1 base at J, with 15 bases in the middle. This CDR3 has 17 residues. The clonotype comes from a woman between 25 and 40 years old who had recovered from COVID-19. The sequenced material came from PBMCs or T cells enriched from blood (not recorded which). The chain links TRBV3-1 (or the pseudogene TRBV3-2) to TRBJ2-1, with D tentatively TRBD2 (6 bases). The CDR3: CASSQPPRGGSYNEQFF. CDR3 nucleotide sequence: TGTGCCAGCAGCCAACCCCCGCGGGGTGGTTCCTACAATGAGCAGTTCTTC.